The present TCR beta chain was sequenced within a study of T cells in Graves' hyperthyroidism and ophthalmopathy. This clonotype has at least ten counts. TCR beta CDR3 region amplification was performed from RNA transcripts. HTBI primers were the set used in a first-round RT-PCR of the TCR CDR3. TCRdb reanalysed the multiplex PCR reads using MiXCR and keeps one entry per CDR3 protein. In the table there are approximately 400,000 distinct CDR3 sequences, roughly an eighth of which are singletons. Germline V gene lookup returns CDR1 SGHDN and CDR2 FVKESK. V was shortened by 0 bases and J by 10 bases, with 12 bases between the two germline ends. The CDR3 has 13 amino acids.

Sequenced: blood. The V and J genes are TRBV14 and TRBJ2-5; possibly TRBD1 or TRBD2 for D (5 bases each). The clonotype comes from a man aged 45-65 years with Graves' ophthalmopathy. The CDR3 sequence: CASSQDPGTHQYF. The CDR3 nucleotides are TGTGCCAGCAGCCAAGATCCGGGGACGCACCAGTACTTC. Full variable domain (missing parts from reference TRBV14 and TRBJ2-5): EAGVTQFPSHSVIEKGQTVTLRCDPISGHDNLYWYRRVMGKEIKFLLHFVKESKQDESGMPNNRFLAERTGGTYSTLKVQPAELEDSGVYFCASSQDPGTHQYFGPGTRLLVL.